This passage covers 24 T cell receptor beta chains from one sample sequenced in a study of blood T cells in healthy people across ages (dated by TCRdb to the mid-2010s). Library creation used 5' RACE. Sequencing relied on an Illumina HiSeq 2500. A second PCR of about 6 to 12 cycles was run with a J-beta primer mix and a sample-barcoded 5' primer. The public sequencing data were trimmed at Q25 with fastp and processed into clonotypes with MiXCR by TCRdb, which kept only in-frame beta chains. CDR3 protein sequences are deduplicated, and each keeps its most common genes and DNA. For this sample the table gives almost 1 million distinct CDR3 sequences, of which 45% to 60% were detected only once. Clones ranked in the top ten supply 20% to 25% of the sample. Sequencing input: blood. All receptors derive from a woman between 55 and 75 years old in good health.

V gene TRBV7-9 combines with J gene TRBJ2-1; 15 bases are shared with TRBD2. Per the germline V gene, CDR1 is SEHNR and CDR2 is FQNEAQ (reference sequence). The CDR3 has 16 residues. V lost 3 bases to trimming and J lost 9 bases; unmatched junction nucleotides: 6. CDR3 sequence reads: CASSLGLAGGTAEQFF. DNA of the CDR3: TGTGCCAGCAGCTTGGGACTAGCGGGGGGTACGGCTGAGCAGTTCTTC.

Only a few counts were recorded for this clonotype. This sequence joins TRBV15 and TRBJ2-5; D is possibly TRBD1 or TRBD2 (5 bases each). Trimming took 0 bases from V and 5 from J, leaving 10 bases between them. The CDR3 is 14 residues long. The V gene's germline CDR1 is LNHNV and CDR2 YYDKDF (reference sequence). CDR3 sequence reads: CATSRDMGEETQYF. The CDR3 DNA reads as TGTGCCACCAGCAGAGATATGGGGGAGGAGACCCAGTACTTC.

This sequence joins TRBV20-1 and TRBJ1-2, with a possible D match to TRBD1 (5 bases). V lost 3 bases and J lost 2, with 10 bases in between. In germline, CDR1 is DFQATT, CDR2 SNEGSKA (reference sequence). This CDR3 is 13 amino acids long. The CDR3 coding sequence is TGCAGTGCTAGTCTAGACAGAAACTATGGCTACACCTTC. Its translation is CSASLDRNYGYTF.

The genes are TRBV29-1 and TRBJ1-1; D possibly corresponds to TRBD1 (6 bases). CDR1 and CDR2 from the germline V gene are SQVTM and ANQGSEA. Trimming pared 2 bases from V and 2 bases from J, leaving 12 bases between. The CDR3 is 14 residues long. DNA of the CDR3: TGCAGCGTTGAAAGGGGGTGGGGTAACACTGAAGCTTTCTTT. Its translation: CSVERGWGNTEAFF.

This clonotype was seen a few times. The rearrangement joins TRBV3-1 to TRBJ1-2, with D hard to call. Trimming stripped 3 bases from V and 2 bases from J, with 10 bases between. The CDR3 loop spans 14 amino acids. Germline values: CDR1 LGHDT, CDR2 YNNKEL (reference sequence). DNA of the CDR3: TGTGCCAGCAGCCAGTTACAGAAGAACTATGGCTACACCTTC. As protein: CASSQLQKNYGYTF.

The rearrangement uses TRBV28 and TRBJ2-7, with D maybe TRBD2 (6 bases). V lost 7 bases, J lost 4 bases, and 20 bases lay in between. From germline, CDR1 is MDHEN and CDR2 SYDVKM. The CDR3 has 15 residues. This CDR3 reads CASTYPGGSGYEQYF. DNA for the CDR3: TGTGCCAGCACCTACCCCGGGGGTTCTGGATACGAGCAGTACTTC.

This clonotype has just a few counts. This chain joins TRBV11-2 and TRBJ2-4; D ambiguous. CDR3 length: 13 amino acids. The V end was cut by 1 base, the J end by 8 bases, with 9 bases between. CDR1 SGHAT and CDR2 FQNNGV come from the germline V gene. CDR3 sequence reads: CASSLGTTDIQYF. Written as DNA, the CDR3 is TGTGCCAGCAGCTTAGGGACGACTGACATTCAGTACTTC.

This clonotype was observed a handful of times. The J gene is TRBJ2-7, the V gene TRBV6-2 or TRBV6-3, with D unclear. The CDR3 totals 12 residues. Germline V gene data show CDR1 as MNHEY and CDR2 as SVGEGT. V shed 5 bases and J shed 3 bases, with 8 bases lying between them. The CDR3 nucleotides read TGTGCCAGCAGTACGACAAACTACGAGCAGTACTTC. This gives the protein CASSTTNYEQYF.

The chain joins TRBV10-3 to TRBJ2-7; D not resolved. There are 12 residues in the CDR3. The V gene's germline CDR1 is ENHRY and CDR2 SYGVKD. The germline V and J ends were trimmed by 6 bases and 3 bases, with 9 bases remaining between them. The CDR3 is CAISETYYEQYF. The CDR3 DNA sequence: TGTGCCATCAGCGAGACTTACTACGAGCAGTACTTC.

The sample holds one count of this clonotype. CDR3 amino acids: CASSLSLGSSNQPQHF. Written as DNA, the CDR3 is TGTGCCAGCAGCTTAAGTTTAGGGAGTAGCAATCAGCCCCAGCATTTT. This rearrangement joins TRBV7-2 to TRBJ1-5; D call uncertain. The CDR3 extends over 16 amino acids. The germline V and J ends were trimmed by 2 bases and 0 bases, with 11 bases remaining between them. Germline CDR1 reads SGHTA; CDR2 reads FQGNSA.

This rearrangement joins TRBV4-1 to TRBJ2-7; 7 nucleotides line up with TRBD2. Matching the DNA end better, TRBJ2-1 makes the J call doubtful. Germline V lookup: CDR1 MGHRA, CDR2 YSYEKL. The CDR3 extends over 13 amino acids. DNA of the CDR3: TGCGCCAGCAGGGCAGCGGGACGCAATGAGCAGTTCTTC. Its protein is CASRAAGRNEQFF.

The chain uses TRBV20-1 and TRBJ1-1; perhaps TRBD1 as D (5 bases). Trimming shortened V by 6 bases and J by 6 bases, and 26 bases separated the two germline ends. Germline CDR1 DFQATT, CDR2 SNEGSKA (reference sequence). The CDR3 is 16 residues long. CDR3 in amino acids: CSASSKAGWHGSEAFF. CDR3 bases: TGCAGTGCGTCTAGTAAGGCAGGGTGGCATGGGTCTGAAGCTTTCTTT.

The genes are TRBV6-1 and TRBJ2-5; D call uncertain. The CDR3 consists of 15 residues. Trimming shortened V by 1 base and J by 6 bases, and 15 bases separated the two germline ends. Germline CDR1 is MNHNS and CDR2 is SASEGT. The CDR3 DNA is TGTGCCAGCAGTGAAGTAAGGACGGCAACCCAGACCCAGTACTTC. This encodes CASSEVRTATQTQYF.

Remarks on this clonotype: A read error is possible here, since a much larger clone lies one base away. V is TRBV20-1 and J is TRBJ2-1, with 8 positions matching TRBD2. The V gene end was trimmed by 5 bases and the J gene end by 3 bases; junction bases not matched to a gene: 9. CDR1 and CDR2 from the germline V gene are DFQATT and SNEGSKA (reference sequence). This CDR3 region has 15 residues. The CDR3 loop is CSAGVGTRGYNEQFF. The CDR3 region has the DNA TGCAGTGCTGGGGTTGGGACTAGGGGCTACAATGAGCAGTTCTTC.

CDR3 sequence: CATSDLYQPQHF. CDR3 DNA: TGTGCCACCAGTGATTTATATCAGCCCCAGCATTTT. The gene calls are TRBV24-1 and TRBJ1-5; no clear D gene. The CDR3 covers 12 residues. The germline CDR1 and CDR2 sequences are KGHDR and SFDVKD. Trimming pared 1 base from V and 5 bases from J, leaving 2 bases between.

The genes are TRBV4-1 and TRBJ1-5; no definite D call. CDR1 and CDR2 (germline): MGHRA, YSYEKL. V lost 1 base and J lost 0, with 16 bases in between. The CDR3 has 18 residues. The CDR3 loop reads CASSQGAVGQYSNQPQHF. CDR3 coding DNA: TGCGCCAGCAGCCAAGGTGCCGTGGGCCAGTATAGCAATCAGCCCCAGCATTTT.

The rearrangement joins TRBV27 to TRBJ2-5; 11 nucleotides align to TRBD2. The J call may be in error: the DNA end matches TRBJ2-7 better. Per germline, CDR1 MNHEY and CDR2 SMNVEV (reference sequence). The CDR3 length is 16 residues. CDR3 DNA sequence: TGTGCCAGCAGCCCTGGACTAGCGGGCCCGGCGGGCGAGCAGTACTTC. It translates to CASSPGLAGPAGEQYF.

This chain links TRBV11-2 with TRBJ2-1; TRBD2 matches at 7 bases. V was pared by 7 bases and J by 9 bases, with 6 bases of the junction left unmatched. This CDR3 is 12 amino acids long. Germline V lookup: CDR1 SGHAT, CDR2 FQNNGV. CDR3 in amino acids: CASTTASGEQFF. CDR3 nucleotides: TGTGCCAGCACAACGGCTAGCGGTGAGCAGTTCTTC. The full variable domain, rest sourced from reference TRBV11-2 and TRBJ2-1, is EAGVAQSPRYKIIEKRQSVAFWCNPISGHATLYWYQQILGQGPKLLIQFQNNGVVDDSQLPKDRFSAERLKGVDSTLKIQPAKLEDSAVYLCASTTASGEQFFGPGTRLTVL.

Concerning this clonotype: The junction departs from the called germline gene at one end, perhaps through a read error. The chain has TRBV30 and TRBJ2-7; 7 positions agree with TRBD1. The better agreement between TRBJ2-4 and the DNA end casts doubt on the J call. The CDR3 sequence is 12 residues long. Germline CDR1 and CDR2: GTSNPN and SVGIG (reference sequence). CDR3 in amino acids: CAGSKQGNIQYF. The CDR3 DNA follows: TGTGCCGGGAGTAAACAGGGGAACATTCAGTACTTC.

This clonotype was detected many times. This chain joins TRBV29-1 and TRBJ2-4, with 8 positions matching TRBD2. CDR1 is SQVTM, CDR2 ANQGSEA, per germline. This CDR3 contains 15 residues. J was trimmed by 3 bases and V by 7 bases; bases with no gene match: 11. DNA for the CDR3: TGCAGCGCTGGAGCGGGAGTTATGGGCAAAAACATTCAGTACTTC. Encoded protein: CSAGAGVMGKNIQYF.

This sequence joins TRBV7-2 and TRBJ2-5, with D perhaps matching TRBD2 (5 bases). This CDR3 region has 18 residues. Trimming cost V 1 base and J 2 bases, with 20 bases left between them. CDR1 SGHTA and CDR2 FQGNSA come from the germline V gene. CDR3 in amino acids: CASSLGRSAYNLQETQYF. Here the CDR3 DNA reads TGTGCCAGCAGCTTAGGGAGGTCAGCCTATAATTTACAAGAGACCCAGTACTTC.

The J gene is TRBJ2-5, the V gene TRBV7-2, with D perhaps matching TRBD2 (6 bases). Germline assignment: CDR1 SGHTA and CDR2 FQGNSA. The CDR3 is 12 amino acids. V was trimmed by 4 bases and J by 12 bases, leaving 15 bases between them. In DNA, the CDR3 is TGTGCCAGCAGCTCCCCGGGCGGGATGGAGTACTTC. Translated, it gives CASSSPGGMEYF.

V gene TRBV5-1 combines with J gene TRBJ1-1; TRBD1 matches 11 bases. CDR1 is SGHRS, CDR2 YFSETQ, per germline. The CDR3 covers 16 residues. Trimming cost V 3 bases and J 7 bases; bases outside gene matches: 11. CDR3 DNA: TGCGCCAGCAGCTATCGGGGTGGACAGGGGGCTAGTGAAGCTTTCTTT. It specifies CASSYRGGQGASEAFF.

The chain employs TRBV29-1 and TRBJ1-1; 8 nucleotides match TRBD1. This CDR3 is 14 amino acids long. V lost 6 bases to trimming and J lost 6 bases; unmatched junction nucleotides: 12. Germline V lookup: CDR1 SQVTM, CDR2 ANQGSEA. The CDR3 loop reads CSVGNRDRFPEAFF. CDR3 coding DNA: TGCAGCGTGGGGAACCGGGACAGGTTTCCTGAAGCTTTCTTT.